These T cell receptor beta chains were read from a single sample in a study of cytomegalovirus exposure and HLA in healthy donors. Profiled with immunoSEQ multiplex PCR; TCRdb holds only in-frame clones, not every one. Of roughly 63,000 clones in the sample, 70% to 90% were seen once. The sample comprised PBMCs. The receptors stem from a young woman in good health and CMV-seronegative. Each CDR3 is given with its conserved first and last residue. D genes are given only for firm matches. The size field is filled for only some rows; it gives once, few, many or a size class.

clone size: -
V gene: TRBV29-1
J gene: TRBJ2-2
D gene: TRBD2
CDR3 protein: CSVRRLAGGSGELFF
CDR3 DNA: TGCAGCGTTAGGAGGCTAGCGGGAGGGTCCGGGGAGCTGTTTTTT

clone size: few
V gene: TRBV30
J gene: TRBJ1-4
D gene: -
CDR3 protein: CASQAFVDEKLFF
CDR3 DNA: TGTGCCTCCCAGGCGTTTGTGGATGAAAAACTGTTTTTT

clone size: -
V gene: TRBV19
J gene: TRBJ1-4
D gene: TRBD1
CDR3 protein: CASKRTGEDEKLFF
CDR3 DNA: TGTGCCAGTAAAAGGACAGGGGAAGATGAAAAACTGTTTTTT

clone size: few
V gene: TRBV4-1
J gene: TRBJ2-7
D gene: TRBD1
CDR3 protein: CASSQEVQPGQTYEQYF
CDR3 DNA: TGCGCCAGCAGCCAAGAGGTCCAACCGGGACAGACCTACGAGCAGTACTTC

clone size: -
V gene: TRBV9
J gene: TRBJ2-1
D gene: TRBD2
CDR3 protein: CASSVTSGGAKQFF
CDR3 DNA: TGTGCCAGCAGCGTTACTAGCGGGGGGGCTAAGCAGTTCTTC

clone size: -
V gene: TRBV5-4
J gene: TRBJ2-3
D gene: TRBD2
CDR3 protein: CASSWAPTSGARDTQYF
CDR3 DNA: TGTGCCAGCAGCTGGGCCCCGACTAGCGGGGCGAGGGATACGCAGTATTTT

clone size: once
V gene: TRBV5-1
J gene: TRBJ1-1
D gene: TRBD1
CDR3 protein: CASSLVIGQGAFF
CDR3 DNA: TGCGCCAGCAGCTTGGTGATCGGACAGGGGGCTTTCTTT

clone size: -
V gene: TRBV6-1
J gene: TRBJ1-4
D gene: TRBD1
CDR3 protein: CASPGGQEKLFF
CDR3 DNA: TGTGCCAGCCCTGGGGGACAGGAAAAACTGTTTTTT

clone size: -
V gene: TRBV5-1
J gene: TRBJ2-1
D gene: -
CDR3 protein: CASASGGIGEQFF
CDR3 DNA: TGCGCCAGCGCCAGCGGCGGGATCGGTGAGCAGTTCTTC

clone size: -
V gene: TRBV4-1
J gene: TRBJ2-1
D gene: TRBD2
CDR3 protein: CASSRTLAGGDYNEQFF
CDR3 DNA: TGCGCCAGCAGCCGAACCCTAGCGGGGGGGGACTACAATGAGCAGTTCTTC

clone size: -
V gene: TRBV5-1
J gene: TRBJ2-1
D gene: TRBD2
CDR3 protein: CASSGWTSGGPEQFF
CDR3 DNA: TGCGCCAGCAGCGGATGGACTAGCGGGGGGCCTGAGCAGTTCTTC

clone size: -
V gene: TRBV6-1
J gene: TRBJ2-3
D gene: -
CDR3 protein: CASREDSSTDTQYF
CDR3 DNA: TGTGCCAGCAGGGAGGACAGTAGCACAGATACGCAGTATTTT

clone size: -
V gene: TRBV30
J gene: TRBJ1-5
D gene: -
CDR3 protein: CAWSVLAGEGQPQHF
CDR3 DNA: TGTGCCTGGAGTGTACTTGCCGGGGAGGGTCAGCCCCAGCATTTT

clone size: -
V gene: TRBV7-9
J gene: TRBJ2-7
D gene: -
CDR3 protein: CASRRQWSHEQYF
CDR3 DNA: TGTGCCAGCAGACGCCAGTGGTCTCACGAGCAGTACTTC

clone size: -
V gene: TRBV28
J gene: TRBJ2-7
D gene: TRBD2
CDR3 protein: CASRPTSGRDYSYEQYF
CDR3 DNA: TGTGCCAGCAGGCCCACTAGCGGGAGGGACTACTCCTACGAGCAGTACTTC

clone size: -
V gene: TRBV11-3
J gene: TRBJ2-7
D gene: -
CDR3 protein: CASSLGGQGARYEQYF
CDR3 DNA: TGTGCCAGCAGCCTCGGGGGGCAGGGGGCTCGCTACGAGCAGTACTTC

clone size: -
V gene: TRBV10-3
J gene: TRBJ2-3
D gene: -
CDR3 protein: CAIGSSGSDTQYF
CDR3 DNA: TGTGCCATCGGGTCGAGCGGATCAGATACGCAGTATTTT

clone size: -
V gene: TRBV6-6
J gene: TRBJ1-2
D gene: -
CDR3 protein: CASTTPPGSANYGYTF
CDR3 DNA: TGTGCCAGCACCACACCACCCGGGTCAGCTAACTATGGCTACACCTTC

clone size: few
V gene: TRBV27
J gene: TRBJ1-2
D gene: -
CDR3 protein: CASTPGEGLGYGYTF
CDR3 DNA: TGTGCCAGCACCCCTGGGGAGGGGCTAGGCTATGGCTACACCTTC

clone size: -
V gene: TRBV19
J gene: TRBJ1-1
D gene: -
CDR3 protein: CASSIVEGEAFF
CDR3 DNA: TGTGCCAGTAGTATAGTGGAGGGTGAAGCTTTCTTT

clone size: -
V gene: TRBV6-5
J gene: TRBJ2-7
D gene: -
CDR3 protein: CASRPPSSYEQYF
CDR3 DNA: TGTGCCAGCAGGCCGCCTAGCTCCTACGAGCAGTACTTC

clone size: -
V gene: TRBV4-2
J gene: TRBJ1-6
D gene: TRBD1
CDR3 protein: CASSQGGFVTGTSTLHF
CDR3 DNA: TGTGCCAGCAGCCAAGGAGGATTCGTGACAGGGACTTCGACCCTCCACTTT

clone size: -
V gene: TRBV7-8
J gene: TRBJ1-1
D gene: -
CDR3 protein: CASSLFLGEVGTEAFF
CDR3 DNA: TGTGCCAGCAGCTTATTTCTCGGGGAGGTTGGCACTGAAGCTTTCTTT

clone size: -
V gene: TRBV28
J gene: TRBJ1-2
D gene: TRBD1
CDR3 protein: CASTQLSGGNGYTF
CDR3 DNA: TGTGCCAGTACGCAACTGTCAGGGGGCAATGGCTACACCTTC

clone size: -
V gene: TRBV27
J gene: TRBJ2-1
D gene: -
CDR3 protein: CASSPLDRRRATDGQYNEQFF
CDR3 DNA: TGTGCCAGCAGCCCACTCGACCGTCGCAGGGCCACGGATGGCCAATACAATGAGCAGTTCTTC

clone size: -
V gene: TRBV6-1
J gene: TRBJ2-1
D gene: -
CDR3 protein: CASSEASRRDKQFF
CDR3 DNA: TGTGCCAGCAGTGAAGCGAGCAGGCGGGATAAGCAGTTCTTC

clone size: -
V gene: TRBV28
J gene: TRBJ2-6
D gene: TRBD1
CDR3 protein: CASRGDRGSSGANVLTF
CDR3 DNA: TGTGCCAGCAGGGGGGACAGGGGGAGCTCTGGGGCCAACGTCCTGACTTTC

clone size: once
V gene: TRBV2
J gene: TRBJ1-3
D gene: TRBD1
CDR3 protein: CASRGDRASGNTIYF
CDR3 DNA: TGTGCCAGCAGAGGGGACAGGGCCTCTGGAAACACCATATATTTT

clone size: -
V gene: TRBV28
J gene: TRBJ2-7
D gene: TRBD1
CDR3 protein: CASSLGGTGAYEQYF
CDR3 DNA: TGTGCCAGCAGTTTAGGGGGGACAGGGGCCTACGAGCAGTACTTC

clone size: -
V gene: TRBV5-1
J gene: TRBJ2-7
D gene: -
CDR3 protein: CASSPSTEKTYEQYF
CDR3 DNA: TGCGCCAGCAGCCCGTCGACAGAAAAAACCTACGAGCAGTACTTC

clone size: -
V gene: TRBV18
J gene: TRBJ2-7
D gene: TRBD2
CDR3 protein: CASSPSGRSSYEQYF
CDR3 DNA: TGTGCCAGCTCACCAAGCGGGAGGTCCTCCTACGAGCAGTACTTC

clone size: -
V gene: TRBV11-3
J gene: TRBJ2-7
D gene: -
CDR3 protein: CASSLSGSASYEQYF
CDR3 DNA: TGTGCCAGCAGCTTATCCGGGTCGGCATCCTACGAGCAGTACTTC